The rows below give T cell receptor beta chains drawn from one sample of a study of blood T cell repertoires in COVID-19. Using immunoSEQ multiplex PCR, the repertoire was profiled, and TCRdb retains in-frame clones only, with some absent. The sample includes 200,000 to 300,000 clones, approximately 80% of them seen just once. What was sequenced was peripheral blood. Receptor source: a man aged 40-49 years who had recovered from COVID-19. Both conserved end residues are part of each CDR3. A D gene is named only where the DNA matches it firmly. Clone size is given for some rows only: seen once, a few or many times, or a class if the clone is expanded.

d_call: .
clone_size: .
v_call: TRBV12-3/TRBV12-4
j_call: TRBJ2-4
cdr3_nt: TGTGCCAGCAGCTCGACAGTAAACATTCAGTACTTC
cdr3_aa: CASSSTVNIQYF

d_call: .
clone_size: .
v_call: TRBV18
j_call: TRBJ1-5
cdr3_nt: TGTGCCAGCTCACCACGCCGGGGCAATCAGCCCCAGCATTTT
cdr3_aa: CASSPRRGNQPQHF

d_call: TRBD1
clone_size: .
v_call: TRBV5-1
j_call: TRBJ1-2
cdr3_nt: TGCGCCAGCAGCATCCGGGACAGGGATGATGGCTACACCTTC
cdr3_aa: CASSIRDRDDGYTF

d_call: .
clone_size: .
v_call: TRBV12-5
j_call: TRBJ2-1
cdr3_nt: TGTGCTAGTGGGGGGATTAGCGATGAGCAGTTCTTC
cdr3_aa: CASGGISDEQFF

d_call: .
clone_size: .
v_call: TRBV29-1
j_call: TRBJ1-4
cdr3_nt: TGCAGCGCAAGCAAGACAGGAGTTAATGAAAAACTGTTTTTT
cdr3_aa: CSASKTGVNEKLFF

d_call: .
clone_size: .
v_call: TRBV18
j_call: TRBJ2-5
cdr3_nt: TGTGCCAGCTCACCGATAGGGGCCCAGCCCCAAGAGACCCAGTACTTC
cdr3_aa: CASSPIGAQPQETQYF

d_call: TRBD2
clone_size: few
v_call: TRBV10-2
j_call: TRBJ2-1
cdr3_nt: TGCGCCAGCAGCCCGAAAGCGGGAGGGCCGGATGAGCAGTTCTTC
cdr3_aa: CASSPKAGGPDEQFF

d_call: .
clone_size: .
v_call: TRBV7-6
j_call: TRBJ2-6
cdr3_nt: TGTGCCAGCAGCTTAGCGGGGGGCTCTGGGGCCAACGTCCTGACTTTC
cdr3_aa: CASSLAGGSGANVLTF

d_call: .
clone_size: .
v_call: TRBV6-5
j_call: TRBJ1-3
cdr3_nt: TGTGCCAGCAGGTCAGGGGCTGGAAACACCATATATTTT
cdr3_aa: CASRSGAGNTIYF

d_call: TRBD2
clone_size: .
v_call: TRBV30
j_call: TRBJ2-3
cdr3_nt: TGTGCCTGGAGTGTACAGACTAGCGTTTATTTT
cdr3_aa: CAWSVQTSVYF

d_call: TRBD2
clone_size: .
v_call: TRBV27
j_call: TRBJ2-3
cdr3_nt: TGTGCCAGCAGTTCCGGACTAGTAACGCAGTATTTT
cdr3_aa: CASSSGLVTQYF

d_call: .
clone_size: .
v_call: TRBV7-2
j_call: TRBJ2-5
cdr3_nt: TGTGCCAGCAACTTGGACAGACAAGAGACCCAGTACTTC
cdr3_aa: CASNLDRQETQYF

d_call: .
clone_size: .
v_call: TRBV3-1/TRBV3-2
j_call: TRBJ2-5
cdr3_nt: TGTGCCAGCAGCCGGGGCGAAGGTTGGGAGACCCAGTACTTC
cdr3_aa: CASSRGEGWETQYF

d_call: .
clone_size: once
v_call: TRBV30
j_call: TRBJ2-3
cdr3_nt: TGTGCCTGGAGTGCCTGGGGCACCTCTAGCACAGATACGCAGTATTTT
cdr3_aa: CAWSAWGTSSTDTQYF

d_call: TRBD2
clone_size: .
v_call: TRBV24-1
j_call: TRBJ2-1
cdr3_nt: TGTGCCACGGGGACTAGCGGGTCCTCGGAGCAGTTCTTC
cdr3_aa: CATGTSGSSEQFF

d_call: .
clone_size: .
v_call: TRBV18
j_call: TRBJ1-5
cdr3_nt: TGTGCCAGCTCACAAGCTCGGGGGGCAGAACAGCCCCAGCATTTT
cdr3_aa: CASSQARGAEQPQHF

d_call: .
clone_size: .
v_call: TRBV5-4
j_call: TRBJ1-4
cdr3_nt: TGTGCCAGCAGTCCTGATGGAGCAACTAATGAAAAACTGTTTTTT
cdr3_aa: CASSPDGATNEKLFF

d_call: .
clone_size: .
v_call: TRBV6-2/TRBV6-3
j_call: TRBJ1-2
cdr3_nt: TGTGCCAGCAGTGACCCTCCTACAGGGCTTTATGGCTACACCTTC
cdr3_aa: CASSDPPTGLYGYTF

d_call: .
clone_size: .
v_call: TRBV18
j_call: TRBJ2-5
cdr3_nt: TGTGCCAGCTCAGAGCTTTCGGGACTGGTACAAGAGACCCAGTACTTC
cdr3_aa: CASSELSGLVQETQYF

d_call: .
clone_size: .
v_call: TRBV19
j_call: TRBJ2-2
cdr3_nt: TGTGCCAGTAGTACTATTGATACCGGGGAGCTGTTTTTT
cdr3_aa: CASSTIDTGELFF

d_call: TRBD1
clone_size: .
v_call: TRBV6-5
j_call: TRBJ2-2
cdr3_nt: TGTGCCAGCACCCTTACAGGGGGAGACACCGGGGAGCTGTTTTTT
cdr3_aa: CASTLTGGDTGELFF

d_call: TRBD1
clone_size: .
v_call: TRBV19
j_call: TRBJ2-7
cdr3_nt: TGTGCCAGTAGTATAGCTGGACAGGGGGCCCACGAGCAGTACTTC
cdr3_aa: CASSIAGQGAHEQYF

d_call: .
clone_size: once
v_call: TRBV19
j_call: TRBJ1-2
cdr3_nt: TGTGCCAGTAGTATAGGGCAGGCATCGTCTTTC
cdr3_aa: CASSIGQASSF

d_call: .
clone_size: .
v_call: TRBV6-6
j_call: TRBJ2-7
cdr3_nt: TGTGCCAGCAGTTACTCTTGGGACTCAGTCTACGAGCAGTACTTC
cdr3_aa: CASSYSWDSVYEQYF

d_call: .
clone_size: .
v_call: TRBV27
j_call: TRBJ2-1
cdr3_nt: TGTGCCAGCAGTTTAAAGGTCACCGGGGAGCAGTTCTTC
cdr3_aa: CASSLKVTGEQFF

d_call: .
clone_size: once
v_call: TRBV4-3
j_call: TRBJ2-7
cdr3_nt: TGCGCCAGCAGCCGTAGGCTGTTGGACGGAGGAACCTACGAGCAGTACTTC
cdr3_aa: CASSRRLLDGGTYEQYF

d_call: .
clone_size: .
v_call: TRBV6-2/TRBV6-3
j_call: TRBJ2-3
cdr3_nt: TGTGCCAGCAGTTACTCGAGGGCAGAGATAAAAGATACGCAGTATTTT
cdr3_aa: CASSYSRAEIKDTQYF

d_call: .
clone_size: .
v_call: TRBV7-9
j_call: TRBJ2-7
cdr3_nt: TGTGCCAGCAGCCGAGAGTTGTACGAGCAGTACTTC
cdr3_aa: CASSRELYEQYF

d_call: .
clone_size: .
v_call: TRBV27
j_call: TRBJ1-6
cdr3_nt: TGTGCCAGCAGCGGGTTACTGGGGGGATATAATTCACCCCTCCACTTT
cdr3_aa: CASSGLLGGYNSPLHF

d_call: .
clone_size: .
v_call: TRBV29-1
j_call: TRBJ2-6
cdr3_nt: TGCAGCGTTGAAGATAGGGGCGCGGGAATCTCTGGGGCCAACGTCCTGACTTTC
cdr3_aa: CSVEDRGAGISGANVLTF

d_call: TRBD2
clone_size: .
v_call: TRBV25-1
j_call: TRBJ2-2
cdr3_nt: TGTGCCAGCAGTGAACCTGAGCGGGGGGAATACGGGGAGCTGTTTTTT
cdr3_aa: CASSEPERGEYGELFF

d_call: TRBD2
clone_size: .
v_call: TRBV7-8
j_call: TRBJ2-7
cdr3_nt: TGTGCCAGCAGCTTAGCGGGACTATACGAGCAGTACTTC
cdr3_aa: CASSLAGLYEQYF

d_call: TRBD1
clone_size: .
v_call: TRBV6-6
j_call: TRBJ1-1
cdr3_nt: TGTGCCAGCAGTTACCAAGACAGGGGGAACACTGAAGCTTTCTTT
cdr3_aa: CASSYQDRGNTEAFF

d_call: TRBD1
clone_size: once
v_call: TRBV5-1
j_call: TRBJ1-1
cdr3_nt: TGCGCCAGCAGCTTGGGCGGGCAGGGGGGCACTGAAGCTTTCTTT
cdr3_aa: CASSLGGQGGTEAFF

d_call: .
clone_size: .
v_call: TRBV4-3
j_call: TRBJ2-7
cdr3_nt: TGCGCCAGCAGCCAAGATACAGGTTCCTACGAGCAGTACTTC
cdr3_aa: CASSQDTGSYEQYF

d_call: .
clone_size: .
v_call: TRBV11-3
j_call: TRBJ2-5
cdr3_nt: TGTGCCAGCAGCTTCCGAGAGACCCAGTACTTC
cdr3_aa: CASSFRETQYF

d_call: TRBD2
clone_size: once
v_call: TRBV18
j_call: TRBJ2-7
cdr3_nt: TGTGCCAGCTCACGAGATAGCGGGAGTAGCTACGAGCAGTACTTC
cdr3_aa: CASSRDSGSSYEQYF

d_call: .
clone_size: .
v_call: TRBV4-1
j_call: TRBJ1-3
cdr3_nt: TGCGCCAGCAGCCAAGGGCCCCTCGGGTCCTTAAACACCATATATTTT
cdr3_aa: CASSQGPLGSLNTIYF

d_call: .
clone_size: once
v_call: TRBV5-1
j_call: TRBJ2-7
cdr3_nt: TGCGCCAGCAGCAGGACAGAGACCTACGAGCAGTACTTC
cdr3_aa: CASSRTETYEQYF

d_call: TRBD2
clone_size: .
v_call: TRBV10-3
j_call: TRBJ2-3
cdr3_nt: TGTGCCATCGGGCTAGCGGACACAGATACGCAGTATTTT
cdr3_aa: CAIGLADTDTQYF